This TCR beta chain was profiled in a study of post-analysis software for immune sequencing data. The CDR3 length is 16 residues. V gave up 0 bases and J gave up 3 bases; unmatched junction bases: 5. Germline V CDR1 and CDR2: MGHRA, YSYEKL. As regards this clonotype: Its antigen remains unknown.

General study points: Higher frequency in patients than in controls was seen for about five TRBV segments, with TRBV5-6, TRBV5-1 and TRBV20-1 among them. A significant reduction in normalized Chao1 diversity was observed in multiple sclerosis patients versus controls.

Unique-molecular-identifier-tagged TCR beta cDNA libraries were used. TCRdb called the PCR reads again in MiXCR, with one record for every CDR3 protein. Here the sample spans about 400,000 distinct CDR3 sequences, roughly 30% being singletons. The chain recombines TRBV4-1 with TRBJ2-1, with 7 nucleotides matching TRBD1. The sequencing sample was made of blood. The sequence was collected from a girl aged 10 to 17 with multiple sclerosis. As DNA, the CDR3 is TGCGCCAGCAGCCAAGAATGGGACAGCGGCTACAATGAGCAGTTCTTC. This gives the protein CASSQEWDSGYNEQFF.